This T cell receptor beta chain was profiled in a study of blood T cell repertoires in COVID-19. Study context: The study drew acute and convalescent COVID-19 samples from the United States, Italy and Spain.

Assay: immunoSEQ multiplex PCR; the TCRdb copy retains only in-frame clones and omits some. This sample has a few hundred thousand clones, with approximately 87% found just once. This TCR was sampled from a woman between 50 and 59 years old with acute or convalescent COVID-19. Sequencing used peripheral blood.

This CDR3 reads CASSINYAGTASGNTIYF. The CDR3 DNA is TGTGCCAGTAGTATCAATTATGCCGGGACAGCCTCTGGAAACACCATATATTTT. The rearrangement joins TRBV19 to TRBJ1-3; 7 bases match TRBD1. J was trimmed by 0 bases and V by 3 bases; bases with no gene match: 11. CDR1 LNHDA and CDR2 SQIVND come from the germline V gene (reference sequence). This CDR3 comprises 18 residues. Full variable domain (rest looked up from reference TRBV19 and TRBJ1-3): DGGITQSPKYLFRKEGQNVTLSCEQNLNHDAMYWYRQDPGQGLRLIYYSQIVNDFQKGDIAEGYSVSREKKESFPLTVTSAQKNPTAFYLCASSINYAGTASGNTIYFGEGSWLTVV.